These 11 T cell receptor beta chains were all obtained from the same sample, sequenced in a study of early T cells in non-severe SARS-CoV-2 infection. TCRdb called the 5' RACE reads again in MiXCR, with one record for every CDR3 protein. This repertoire shows tens of thousands of distinct CDR3 sequences, around 16% found once; its top ten account for 4.5% to 6.5%. The source was whole blood, collected at baseline. Every receptor here comes from an adult who was a healthcare worker with PCR-confirmed SARS-CoV-2 infection or an uninfected control (not recorded which).

This clonotype was counted at least ten times. As the CDR3 is not closed by the conserved phenylalanine or tryptophan, this likely results from a read error. Because the CDR3's place on the DNA is in doubt, the DNA is left out and the CDR3 is given as listed by TCRdb. The chain joins TRBV20-1 to TRBJ2-4; no DNA check was done on the table's D call, TRBD1. Germline V CDR1 and CDR2: DFQATT, SNEGSKA (reference sequence). The CDR3 region is 12 residues in length, termini included. CDR3 amino acids: CSASLSQGQVLV.

This clonotype was recorded at least ten times. This rearrangement joins TRBV30 to TRBJ2-1; 13 bases fit TRBD2. This CDR3 has 15 residues. V was clipped by 2 bases and J by 8 bases; unmatched bases: 6. Germline V gene data show CDR1 as GTSNPN and CDR2 as SVGIG (reference sequence). The DNA of the CDR3 is TGTGCCTGGAGTATGGGACTAGCGGGATTGTATGAGCAGTTCTTC. Amino acids: CAWSMGLAGLYEQFF.

V gene TRBV19 combines with J gene TRBJ2-5, with D possibly being TRBD1 (5 bases). This CDR3 has 11 residues. CDR1 and CDR2 from the germline V gene are LNHDA and SQIVND (reference sequence). Between the trimmed V and J ends, which lost 10 bases and 4 bases, there was a span of 10 bases. Written as DNA, the CDR3 is TGTGCCACTCAGGGTAGAGAGACCCAGTACTTC. It codes for CATQGRETQYF.

In this sample, this clonotype turned up a few times. This sequence joins TRBV7-3 and TRBJ2-3; D is undetermined. The germline CDR1 and CDR2 sequences are SGHTA and FQGTGA. The CDR3 is made up of 16 amino acids. V lost 1 base to trimming and J lost 0 bases, with 11 bases between them. The CDR3 bases are TGTGCCAGCAGCTTAAACGGCGGAACTAGCACAGATACGCAGTATTTT. Translated: CASSLNGGTSTDTQYF.

Only a few counts were recorded for this clonotype. The V gene is TRBV7-2, the J gene TRBJ1-6, with a weak D call TRBD1 (5 bases). This CDR3 region has 13 residues. V gave up 4 bases and J gave up 7 bases, with 8 bases separating them. Germline V CDR1 and CDR2: SGHTA, FQGNSA. The CDR3 is CASSSNRNSPLHF. For the CDR3, the DNA is TGTGCCAGCAGCTCTAACAGGAATTCACCCCTCCACTTT.

This rearrangement joins TRBV7-2 to TRBJ1-2; D is unresolved. V was shortened by 4 bases and J by 8 bases, with 11 bases between the two germline ends. In germline, CDR1 is SGHTA, CDR2 FQGNSA. The CDR3 runs to 12 residues. CDR3 bases: TGTGCCAGCAGCTCTTGGGGTGGAGGCTACACCTTC. This sequence encodes CASSSWGGGYTF.

This clonotype has at least ten counts. The chain recombines TRBV11-2 with TRBJ2-1, with 11 bases lining up with TRBD2. The junction had 4 bases not matched to a gene; V was cut back by 3 bases and J by 6 bases. The CDR3 is made up of 15 amino acids. Germline V gene data show CDR1 as SGHAT and CDR2 as FQNNGV. The CDR3 loop is CASSLGLAESNEQFF. The CDR3 DNA follows: TGTGCCAGCAGCTTGGGACTAGCGGAGAGCAATGAGCAGTTCTTC.

The V and J genes are TRBV20-1 and TRBJ2-1; 10 nucleotides match TRBD1. The CDR3 consists of 12 residues. V was clipped by 8 bases and J by 14 bases; unmatched bases: 12. Germline CDR1 and CDR2: DFQATT and SNEGSKA (reference sequence). DNA for the CDR3: TGCAGTACCTCCGGGACAGGGGATGATAAGTTCTTC. The encoded protein is CSTSGTGDDKFF.

This clonotype has ten or more counts. This chain links TRBV4-3 with TRBJ2-3; D not resolved. Germline CDR1 LGHNA, CDR2 YSLEER. Trimming shortened V by 1 base and J by 0 bases, and 8 bases separated the two germline ends. The CDR3 sequence is 15 residues long. Here the CDR3 reads CASSQVMGSTDTQYF. In DNA form, the CDR3 reads TGCGCCAGCAGCCAAGTTATGGGGAGCACAGATACGCAGTATTTT.

This clonotype turned up a few times. This sequence joins TRBV3-1 and TRBJ2-1; 7 bases match TRBD2. This CDR3 has 15 residues. Germline-derived CDR1 and CDR2 are LGHDT and YNNKEL (reference sequence). V shed 3 bases and J 4 bases; nucleotides not matched to a gene: 6. The CDR3 sequence: CASSHIWEGYNEQFF. Written as DNA, the CDR3 is TGTGCCAGCAGCCACATTTGGGAGGGATACAATGAGCAGTTCTTC.

The J gene is TRBJ1-2, the V gene TRBV12-3 or TRBV12-4; possible D gene TRBD1, 5 bases. V was cut by 6 bases and J by 5 bases, with 13 bases left in between. This CDR3 has 13 amino acids. The CDR3 bases are TGTGCCAGCAGCAAGAGGGAGGGGTATGGCTACACCTTC. Its protein is CASSKREGYGYTF.